These T cell receptor beta chains were read from a single sample in a study of blood T cell repertoires in COVID-19. Using immunoSEQ multiplex PCR, the repertoire was profiled, and TCRdb retains in-frame clones only, with some absent. The table includes 250,000 to 350,000 clones, about 90% detected once. Sequenced sample: peripheral blood. These receptors were obtained from a woman in her twenties or thirties with COVID-19, enrolled during active disease. Both conserved end residues are part of each CDR3. A D gene is named only where the DNA matches it firmly. Size values are once, few and many counts, or a class for expanded clones, and some rows have none.

D gene | J gene | V gene | clone size | CDR3 DNA | CDR3 protein
TRBD1 | TRBJ1-2 | TRBV15 | - | TGTGCCACCAGCACGGGACAGGACTATGGCTACACCTTC | CATSTGQDYGYTF
- | TRBJ1-2 | TRBV4-3 | - | TGCGCCAGCAGCCAAGGCCAGGGAACTGGCTACACCTTC | CASSQGQGTGYTF
TRBD2 | TRBJ2-1 | TRBV28 | - | TGTGCCAGCAGTTCTCCGGGGACTACGTTTAGCGGGTCGCAGTTCTTC | CASSSPGTTFSGSQFF
- | TRBJ2-2 | TRBV4-3 | - | TGCGCCAGCAGCCAGACTGGAACGAACACCGGGGAGCTGTTTTTT | CASSQTGTNTGELFF
TRBD2 | TRBJ2-3 | TRBV9 | - | TGTGCCAGCAGCGTTCGACTAGCGGGAGTACAAGGGGCAGATACGCAGTATTTT | CASSVRLAGVQGADTQYF
TRBD2 | TRBJ2-3 | TRBV20-1 | - | TGCAGTGCTAGTCCCCTAGCGGGACTAAGAGATACGCAGTATTTT | CSASPLAGLRDTQYF
TRBD2 | TRBJ2-7 | TRBV28 | few | TGTGCCAGCAGAGCGGGGGGCAGGTACGAGCAGTACTTC | CASRAGGRYEQYF
TRBD2 | TRBJ2-7 | TRBV6-2/TRBV6-3 | - | TGTGCCAGCAGTATGAGCGGGAGTTACGAGCAGTACTTC | CASSMSGSYEQYF
TRBD2 | TRBJ2-7 | TRBV3-1/TRBV3-2 | once | TGTGCCAGCAGCCCAAGATCGGGACTAGCGGGAGTGTCCTACGAGCAGTACTTC | CASSPRSGLAGVSYEQYF
TRBD2 | TRBJ2-2 | TRBV7-2 | - | TGTGCCAGCAGCGGGACTAGCGGGAGTCGAACCGGGGAGCTGTTTTTT | CASSGTSGSRTGELFF
TRBD2 | TRBJ2-7 | TRBV4-1 | - | TGCGCCAGCTCGGGGGGAAGGGACGAGCAGTACTTC | CASSGGRDEQYF
- | TRBJ1-5 | TRBV21-1 | - | TGTGCCAGCATCTCGCCCGGGACACACTATAGCAATCAGCCCCAGCATTTT | CASISPGTHYSNQPQHF
TRBD1 | TRBJ1-2 | TRBV28 | once | TGTGCCAGCAGTTACCCGGGACAGGGTGGAGGCTACACCTTC | CASSYPGQGGGYTF
TRBD2 | TRBJ2-7 | TRBV30 | - | TGTGCCTGGAGTTTTGGGAGGGGACGGGGCAACTACGAGCAGTACTTC | CAWSFGRGRGNYEQYF
- | TRBJ1-2 | TRBV30 | - | TGTGCCTGGAGTGGGGAGGGGGACTATGGCTACACCTTC | CAWSGEGDYGYTF
- | TRBJ1-5 | TRBV18 | - | TGTGCCAGCTCACCACTAGGGGCAGGCAATCAGCCCCAGCATTTT | CASSPLGAGNQPQHF
TRBD2 | TRBJ2-7 | TRBV7-9 | - | TGTGCCAGCAGCAAGCGGACTAGCACCGGCGAGCAGTACTTC | CASSKRTSTGEQYF
- | TRBJ2-7 | TRBV5-1 | - | TGCGCCAGCAGCTTGTCCCCCGGGAGCCGACTGGAGCAGTACTTC | CASSLSPGSRLEQYF
- | TRBJ1-4 | TRBV4-2 | - | TGTGCCAGCAGCCCTCGGTCGGGGGGGAATGAAAAACTGTTTTTT | CASSPRSGGNEKLFF
TRBD2 | TRBJ2-7 | TRBV7-9 | - | TGTGCCTGCCGAGCGGGAGTTTCTCCCTACGAGCAGTACTTC | CACRAGVSPYEQYF
TRBD1 | TRBJ2-7 | TRBV19 | - | TGTGCCAGTAGTATCCGAGACAGGGGTGGCTACGAGCAGTACTTC | CASSIRDRGGYEQYF
- | TRBJ2-3 | TRBV5-1 | once | TGCGCCAGCAGCTTGGCAGTAGCGAGCACAGATACGCAGTATTTT | CASSLAVASTDTQYF
TRBD1 | TRBJ1-5 | TRBV30 | - | TGTGCCTGGAGTTCAGGGGGAGATCAGCCCCAGCATTTT | CAWSSGGDQPQHF
- | TRBJ1-2 | TRBV6-5 | - | TGTGCCAGCAGAAAGGACATGAACTATGGCTACACCTTC | CASRKDMNYGYTF
TRBD2 | TRBJ2-7 | TRBV19 | - | TGTGCCAGTAGTATTCGGACTAGCGGGCCCGTCTCTAGGTACGAGCAGTACTTC | CASSIRTSGPVSRYEQYF
- | TRBJ1-1 | TRBV5-1 | - | TGCGCCAGCAGCCGATCCCAAGGGGCTGAAGCTTTCTTT | CASSRSQGAEAFF
- | TRBJ2-2 | TRBV28 | once | TGTGCCAGCAACGCGGGCACCGGGGAGCTGTTTTTT | CASNAGTGELFF
TRBD2 | TRBJ2-1 | TRBV5-4 | - | TGTGCCAGCAGCTTCCGTGGACTAGCGGGAGACAATGAGCAGTTCTTC | CASSFRGLAGDNEQFF
- | TRBJ2-1 | TRBV29-1 | - | TGCAGCGCGGGGCCTAGGACACAAGGTTACAATGAGCAGTTCTTC | CSAGPRTQGYNEQFF
TRBD2 | TRBJ2-3 | TRBV6-5 | - | TGTGCCAGCAGGAGACTAGCGGAATTCACAGATACGCAGTATTTT | CASRRLAEFTDTQYF
TRBD1 | TRBJ2-7 | TRBV11-2 | - | TGTGCCAGCAGCGGAACGGGACAGGGGTCCTACGAGCAGTACTTC | CASSGTGQGSYEQYF
TRBD1 | TRBJ1-1 | TRBV7-9 | - | TGTGCCAGCAGCTCGACAGGGGCGGGCATGAACACTGAAGCTTTCTTT | CASSSTGAGMNTEAFF
TRBD2 | TRBJ2-1 | TRBV28 | - | TGTGCCAGCAGTCTGACTAGCGGGACCTACAATGAGCAGTTCTTC | CASSLTSGTYNEQFF
- | TRBJ1-5 | TRBV19 | - | TGTGCCAGTAGTATATTCAGGGCGGGACAGCCCCAGCATTTT | CASSIFRAGQPQHF
- | TRBJ1-2 | TRBV5-5 | - | TGTGCCAGCAGCTTTTCGGGGTCAAATAACTATGGCTACACCTTC | CASSFSGSNNYGYTF
TRBD1 | TRBJ2-2 | TRBV28 | - | TGTGCCAGCAGTTTTGTCACAGGGGGCGGTCGTGGGGAGCTGTTTTTT | CASSFVTGGGRGELFF
TRBD1 | TRBJ1-1 | TRBV5-1 | - | TGCGCCAGCAGCTTGAGACCAGGGGGCACTGAAGCTTTCTTT | CASSLRPGGTEAFF
TRBD1 | TRBJ2-7 | TRBV6-6 | - | TGTGCCAGCAATCCCCGGGACAGGCTGGCCTACGAGCAGTACTTC | CASNPRDRLAYEQYF
- | TRBJ2-3 | TRBV10-3 | - | TGTGCCATCAGGGGGGCACGCGGTGGCACAGATACGCAGTATTTT | CAIRGARGGTDTQYF
TRBD2 | TRBJ2-1 | TRBV2 | - | TGTGCCAGCAGTGAAGCTGGACTAGCGAGCAATGAGCAGTTCTTC | CASSEAGLASNEQFF
- | TRBJ1-1 | TRBV6-5 | - | TGTGCCAGCAGCAAGCGGGGGCGCGACAGTGAAGCTTTCTTT | CASSKRGRDSEAFF
- | TRBJ2-2 | TRBV30 | - | TGTGCCTGGAGTGTGCGGGGCACCGGGGAGCTGTTTTTT | CAWSVRGTGELFF
TRBD1 | TRBJ1-3 | TRBV2 | few | TGTGCCAGCAGTGTAGGGGGCAGAAACACCATATATTTT | CASSVGGRNTIYF
TRBD2 | TRBJ2-3 | TRBV6-4 | - | TGTGCCAGCAGTGAGAGCGGGAGAAGCACAGATACGCAGTATTTT | CASSESGRSTDTQYF
- | TRBJ1-5 | TRBV18 | - | TGTGCCAGCTCCGAGACAGGATCTAGCAATCAGCCCCAGCATTTT | CASSETGSSNQPQHF
TRBD1 | TRBJ1-1 | TRBV30 | - | TGTGCCTGGATCCCGACAGGGAGAAGGACTGAAGCTTTCTTT | CAWIPTGRRTEAFF
- | TRBJ1-5 | TRBV4-1 | - | TGCGCCAGCAGCCAAGGCGCCGGGATTAATCAGCCCCAGCATTTT | CASSQGAGINQPQHF
- | TRBJ1-5 | TRBV2 | - | TGTGCCAGCCGGAGGAATAGCAATCAGCCCCAGCATTTT | CASRRNSNQPQHF
- | TRBJ1-1 | TRBV27 | few | TGTGCCAGCAGTTTAGGGGGCCCTAGGACTGAAGCTTTCTTT | CASSLGGPRTEAFF
- | TRBJ2-7 | TRBV12-3/TRBV12-4 | once | TGTGCCAGCAGCCAGGGACACAGCTACGAGCAGTACTTC | CASSQGHSYEQYF
TRBD2 | TRBJ2-1 | TRBV27 | once | TGTGCCACCACGGGAGCTAGCGGGAGAAGATCGCGTAATGAGCAGTTCTTC | CATTGASGRRSRNEQFF
TRBD1 | TRBJ1-3 | TRBV14 | few | TGTGCCAGCAGCCAGCTAACAGGGGGAGGAAACACCATATATTTT | CASSQLTGGGNTIYF
TRBD1 | TRBJ1-4 | TRBV6-5 | - | TGTGCCAGCAGTTACTCGACAGGGATTATTCCTGAAAAACTGTTTTTT | CASSYSTGIIPEKLFF
- | TRBJ1-3 | TRBV7-6 | - | TGTGCCAGCCGCGCAAGCTCTGGAAACACCATATATTTT | CASRASSGNTIYF
- | TRBJ1-3 | TRBV6-5 | - | TGTGCCAGCAGACCCGACTGGTTCTCTGGAAACACCATATATTTT | CASRPDWFSGNTIYF
- | TRBJ2-2 | TRBV3-1/TRBV3-2 | - | TGTGCCAGCAGCCAACCGCCAGGGGGGAGAGCCGGGGAGCTGTTTTTT | CASSQPPGGRAGELFF
TRBD1 | TRBJ2-2 | TRBV28 | - | TGTGCCAGCAGTCGCCTGGGACAGGCGAACACCGGGGAGCTGTTTTTT | CASSRLGQANTGELFF
TRBD2 | TRBJ2-3 | TRBV24-1 | - | TGTGCCACCAGTGATTTCCTCGGACTAGCGGGAGTCCCAGATACGCAGTATTTT | CATSDFLGLAGVPDTQYF
- | TRBJ1-1 | TRBV7-3 | - | TGTGCCAGCAGCTTAACAGGGGTGAACACTGAAGCTTTCTTT | CASSLTGVNTEAFF